A selection of T cell receptor beta chains follows, all from one sample in a study of CD8 T cells in Susac syndrome. TCRdb itself ran the immunoSEQ multiplex PCR reads through MiXCR, one entry per CDR3 protein. The table shows 100,000 to 150,000 distinct CDR3 sequences, with around 86% occurring only once. Specimen: CD8+ T cells from PBMCs. These receptors were taken from a human donor with multiple sclerosis. Each CDR3 is given with its conserved first and last residue. D genes are given only for firm matches. Not every row has a clone size; where given, it reads once, few, many or a size class.

j_call clone_size v_call d_call cdr3_aa cdr3_nt
TRBJ1-1 NA TRBV7-2 TRBD1 CASSDHPGGSVAFF TGTGCCAGCAGCGATCACCCAGGGGGATCTGTAGCTTTCTTT
TRBJ2-7 NA TRBV11-2 NA CASSSVYEQYF TGTGCCAGCAGCTCAGTCTACGAGCAGTACTTC
TRBJ1-2 NA TRBV28 TRBD1 CASSPWWDRGLGYTF TGTGCCAGCAGTCCATGGTGGGACAGAGGTTTAGGCTACACCTTC
TRBJ1-2 NA TRBV12-3/TRBV12-4 NA CASSLGVLGSDSKYGYTF TGTGCCAGCAGTTTAGGCGTTCTAGGTAGTGACAGCAAATATGGCTACACCTTC
TRBJ2-1 NA TRBV7-8 TRBD2 CASSPLWGGDIVDNEQFF TGTGCCAGCAGCCCGCTTTGGGGGGGAGATATAGTGGATAATGAGCAGTTCTTC
TRBJ1-4 NA TRBV27 TRBD1 CASRQSTGGYVVGTTNEKLFF TGTGCCAGCAGACAATCGACAGGGGGCTATGTCGTTGGGACAACTAATGAAAAACTGTTTTTT
TRBJ2-5 NA TRBV7-8 NA CASSFLIRDRRREVTQYF TGTGCCAGCAGCTTTCTAATCCGGGACAGGAGGCGGGAGGTGACCCAGTACTTC
TRBJ2-3 NA TRBV29-1 NA CSVAGQVGTDTQYF TGCAGCGTTGCCGGCCAGGTGGGCACAGATACGCAGTATTTT
TRBJ1-2 medium-sized TRBV7-9 NA CASSRFKDYGYTF TGTGCCAGCAGCAGATTCAAGGACTATGGCTACACCTTC
TRBJ1-6 NA TRBV6-5 NA CASSYSTGRGTPLHF TGTGCCAGCAGTTACTCCACAGGGAGAGGGACACCCCTCCACTTT
TRBJ2-3 NA TRBV13 TRBD2 CASSSSSGADTDTQYF TGTGCCAGCAGCTCCTCTAGCGGGGCTGACACAGATACGCAGTATTTT
TRBJ1-2 NA TRBV9 NA CASSVFATATTANYGYTF TGTGCCAGCAGCGTATTCGCGACAGCCACTACAGCTAACTATGGCTACACCTTC
TRBJ2-1 NA TRBV6-1 TRBD2 CASSGLAGNNEQFF TGTGCCAGCTCCGGACTAGCGGGAAACAATGAGCAGTTCTTC
TRBJ2-3 NA TRBV4-1 NA CASSLPYGTDTQYF TGCGCCAGCAGCCTCCCGTATGGCACAGATACGCAGTATTTT
TRBJ1-4 NA TRBV4-1 NA CASSLLTAGSEKLFF TGCGCCAGCAGCCTTCTGACAGCAGGTAGTGAAAAACTGTTTTTT
TRBJ1-1 NA TRBV4-1 NA CASSQGTGVMNTEAFF TGCGCCAGCAGCCAAGGCACTGGGGTCATGAACACTGAAGCTTTCTTT
TRBJ2-2 NA TRBV5-6 NA CASSLKWGDLTGELFF TGTGCCAGCAGCCTAAAGTGGGGGGATCTTACCGGGGAGCTGTTTTTT
TRBJ2-3 NA TRBV6-4 NA CASSGGGGTDTQYF TGTGCCAGCAGTGGAGGGGGGGGCACAGATACGCAGTATTTT
TRBJ2-1 NA TRBV9 TRBD2 CASSVGGGRNYEQFF TGTGCCAGCAGCGTAGGGGGCGGGAGGAACTATGAGCAGTTCTTC
TRBJ1-1 NA TRBV6-1 NA CASSEIPENTEAFF TGTGCCAGCAGTGAAATACCGGAGAACACTGAAGCTTTCTTT
TRBJ1-1 NA TRBV7-2 TRBD1 CASSLYTGDAFF TGTGCCAGCAGCTTATATACAGGGGACGCTTTCTTT